This T cell receptor beta chain comes out of a study of CD8 T cells in Susac syndrome. A quantity of about 0.45 to 1 ug RNA underwent reverse transcription using random hexamers. TCRdb processed the immunoSEQ multiplex PCR reads anew with MiXCR; each CDR3 protein has one entry. This table has some 130,000 distinct CDR3 sequences, roughly 94% appearing once. This clonotype was seen a single time. With 4 bases clipped from V and 4 bases from J, the junction kept 15 bases outside the gene matches. The germline CDR1 and CDR2 sequences are SGDLS and YYNGEE. The CDR3 spans 17 residues. This receptor was identified in a human donor with Susac syndrome. The chain recombines TRBV9 with TRBJ1-2, with 8 bases matching TRBD1. Material for sequencing was CD8+ T cells from PBMCs. The CDR3 nucleotides read TGTGCCAGCAGCTCATCCCCCTCGACAGGGGCCCCCTATGGCTACACCTTC. Protein product: CASSSSPSTGAPYGYTF.